The 27 T cell receptor beta chains below come from one sample, sequenced in a study of technical replicates of blood from a handful of donors. Sequencing used immunoSEQ multiplex PCR; TCRdb keeps in-frame clones, though not all of them. Of around 76,000 clones in the sample, 75% to 95% were seen once. Sequenced material: T cells isolated from PBMCs. The receptor set was obtained from a human donor in good health.

V is TRBV2 and J is TRBJ2-7; the D gene is possibly TRBD2 (6 bases). The V gene's germline CDR1 is SNHLY and CDR2 FYNNEI. V lost 2 bases to trimming and J lost 1 base, with 12 bases between them. The CDR3 is made up of 15 amino acids. The CDR3 nucleotides read TGTGCCAGCAGTGAAATCGGGGGTTGGTCCTACGAGCAGTACTTC. Encoded protein: CASSEIGGWSYEQYF. The variable domain in full, completed from reference TRBV2 and TRBJ2-7, reads EPEVTQTPSHQVTQMGQEVILRCVPISNHLYFYWYRQILGQKVEFLVSFYNNEISEKSEIFDDQFSVERPDGSNFTLKIRSTKLEDSAMYFCASSEIGGWSYEQYFGPGTRLTVT.

V and J are TRBV6-5 and TRBJ2-7; 10 bases map to TRBD1. Germline values: CDR1 MNHEY, CDR2 SVGAGI. V shed 4 bases, J shed 4 bases, and the junction held 4 bases outside the gene matches. The CDR3 runs 14 residues. The DNA of the CDR3 is TGTGCCAGCAGTTTAGACAGGGGGCAATACGAGCAGTACTTC. This codes for CASSLDRGQYEQYF.

The chain is built from TRBV7-6 and TRBJ1-1; D not certain. V dropped 6 bases and J dropped 3 bases, with 14 bases sitting between them. This CDR3 comprises 14 residues. Germline values: CDR1 SGHVS, CDR2 FNYEAQ. This chain's CDR3 is CASSPYTRDTEAFF. The CDR3 bases are TGTGCCAGCAGTCCCTACACGAGGGACACTGAAGCTTTCTTT.

The rearrangement joins TRBV28 to TRBJ1-2; TRBD1 aligns across 8 bases. The germline V gene encodes CDR1 MDHEN and CDR2 SYDVKM. V gave up 6 bases and J gave up 8 bases; unmatched junction bases: 8. The CDR3 sequence is 13 residues long. CDR3 coding DNA: TGTGCCAGCAGGGTACCAGGGGGCGGGGGCTACACCTTC. Protein: CASRVPGGGGYTF.

This chain links TRBV9 with TRBJ2-1, with a tentative D call TRBD1 (6 bases). This CDR3 region has 15 residues. Germline V gives CDR1 SGDLS, CDR2 YYNGEE. V was trimmed by 2 bases and J by 4 bases, leaving 13 bases between them. CDR3 DNA: TGTGCCAGCAGCGTCGGGACAAGGGGGTACAATGAGCAGTTCTTC. Translation gives CASSVGTRGYNEQFF.

This chain joins TRBV15 and TRBJ1-2; D possibly corresponds to TRBD1 (6 bases). There are 16 residues in the CDR3. Germline V gene data show CDR1 as LNHNV and CDR2 as YYDKDF (reference sequence). The ends were cut back, 3 bases at V and 1 base at J, with 15 bases in the middle. The CDR3 loop reads CATSRNRAGDNYGYTF. As DNA, the CDR3 is TGTGCCACCAGCAGGAACAGGGCCGGGGATAACTATGGCTACACCTTC.

The chain couples TRBV5-1 to TRBJ1-1; no clear D. CDR1 and CDR2 (germline): SGHRS, YFSETQ. V was clipped by 0 bases and J by 4 bases, with 4 bases between them. This CDR3 comprises 12 residues. In DNA, the CDR3 is TGCGCCAGCAGCTTGGCCAGCACTGAAGCTTTCTTT. Residues: CASSLASTEAFF.

The chain employs TRBV9 and TRBJ2-7; 11 nucleotides match TRBD1. The CDR3 is 14 residues long. V was pared by 3 bases and J by 3 bases, with 2 bases of the junction left unmatched. In germline, CDR1 is SGDLS, CDR2 YYNGEE. DNA for the CDR3: TGTGCCAGCAGCGGGGGGACAGGGGGCTACGAGCAGTACTTC. As protein: CASSGGTGGYEQYF.

The rearrangement uses TRBV19 and TRBJ2-2; weak D call: TRBD1 (6 bases). CDR1 LNHDA and CDR2 SQIVND come from the germline V gene (reference sequence). Between the trimmed V and J ends, which lost 3 bases and 9 bases, there was a span of 11 bases. This CDR3 has 13 amino acids. The CDR3 spells CASSITGIRELFF. In DNA, the CDR3 is TGTGCCAGTAGTATTACAGGGATCAGGGAGCTGTTTTTT. The variable domain in full, with the rest retrieved from reference TRBV19 and TRBJ2-2, is DGGITQSPKYLFRKEGQNVTLSCEQNLNHDAMYWYRQDPGQGLRLIYYSQIVNDFQKGDIAEGYSVSREKKESFPLTVTSAQKNPTAFYLCASSITGIRELFFGEGSRLTVL.

The rearrangement joins TRBV7-6 to TRBJ2-5; 7 bases are a match to TRBD2. Germline V gene data show CDR1 as SGHVS and CDR2 as FNYEAQ. This CDR3 region has 15 residues. Unmatched junction bases numbered 8, after V lost 2 bases and J lost 5 bases. The CDR3 is CASSLSFGAGETQYF. In DNA form, the CDR3 reads TGTGCCAGCAGCTTATCTTTCGGAGCGGGGGAGACCCAGTACTTC.

The chain is built from TRBV6-1 and TRBJ1-1, with TRBD1 as a possible D gene (6 bases). Trimming cost V 5 bases and J 1 base, with 8 bases left between them. CDR1 and CDR2 (germline): MNHNS, SASEGT. The CDR3 has 13 amino acids. This chain's CDR3 is CASSSQGNTEAFF. Here the CDR3 DNA reads TGTGCCAGCAGTTCACAGGGGAACACTGAAGCTTTCTTT.

This chain uses TRBV19 with TRBJ2-5; TRBD1 might be the D (5 bases). Trimming stripped 2 bases from V and 1 base from J, with 5 bases between. This CDR3 is 13 amino acids long. Germline assignment: CDR1 LNHDA and CDR2 SQIVND (reference sequence). The CDR3 spells CASSIQGQETQYF. The CDR3 DNA reads as TGTGCCAGTAGTATACAGGGCCAAGAGACCCAGTACTTC. Full variable domain (rest looked up from reference TRBV19 and TRBJ2-5): DGGITQSPKYLFRKEGQNVTLSCEQNLNHDAMYWYRQDPGQGLRLIYYSQIVNDFQKGDIAEGYSVSREKKESFPLTVTSAQKNPTAFYLCASSIQGQETQYFGPGTRLLVL.

The sample holds one count of this clone. This chain uses TRBV9 with TRBJ2-1; D not certain. The CDR3 is made up of 14 amino acids. Trimming left V 0 bases short and J 4 bases short, with 8 bases between. Germline lookup yields CDR1 SGDLS and CDR2 YYNGEE. This CDR3 is CASSVVRNYNEQFF. In DNA form, the CDR3 reads TGTGCCAGCAGCGTAGTGCGAAATTACAATGAGCAGTTCTTC.

The chain has TRBV4-1 and TRBJ2-2, with no clear D. Trimming left V 3 bases short and J 7 bases short, with 6 bases between. The CDR3 is 12 amino acids. CDR1 and CDR2 (germline): MGHRA, YSYEKL. The CDR3 loop is CASSQLHGELFF. The CDR3 coding sequence is TGCGCCAGCAGCCAGTTACACGGGGAGCTGTTTTTT.

This chain joins TRBV6-5 and TRBJ2-3; 12 bases are a match to TRBD2. Per the germline V gene, CDR1 is MNHEY and CDR2 is SVGAGI. CDR3 length equals 14 residues. The V and J ends lost 6 bases and 7 bases, in that order; junction bases with no gene match: 5. The chain's CDR3 is CASRGLAGRYTQYF. CDR3 DNA sequence: TGTGCCAGCAGAGGACTAGCGGGGAGGTATACGCAGTATTTT.

Here the CDR3 reads CASSYSGRGEHQPQHF. The DNA for the CDR3 is TGTGCCAGCAGTTACTCGGGCAGGGGAGAGCATCAGCCCCAGCATTTT. This rearrangement joins TRBV6-5 to TRBJ1-5; perhaps TRBD1 as D (6 bases). The CDR3 extends over 16 amino acids. Germline CDR1 reads MNHEY; CDR2 reads SVGAGI. V was cut by 0 bases and J by 5 bases, with 14 bases left in between.

This chain links TRBV10-1 with TRBJ1-5; TRBD1 might be the D (5 bases). This CDR3 is built from 15 residues. Germline values: CDR1 WNHNN, CDR2 SYGVQD (reference sequence). Trimming stripped 7 bases from V and 0 bases from J, with 13 bases between. CDR3 in amino acids: CASTRQKNSNQPQHF. In DNA form, the CDR3 reads TGCGCCAGCACTAGACAGAAGAATAGCAATCAGCCCCAGCATTTT.

This rearrangement joins TRBV7-6 to TRBJ2-1; maybe TRBD2 (7 bases). Trimming removed 3 bases from V and 2 bases from J, with 17 bases in between. The CDR3 runs 17 residues. CDR1 and CDR2 from the germline V gene are SGHVS and FNYEAQ. Written as DNA, the CDR3 is TGTGCCAGCAGCTTGGGGGCACGGGGGGATGCCTACAATGAGCAGTTCTTC. It encodes CASSLGARGDAYNEQFF.

The chain employs TRBV4-1 and TRBJ1-1; 7 bases align to TRBD1. In germline, CDR1 is MGHRA, CDR2 YSYEKL. This CDR3 has 15 amino acids. The V and J ends lost 4 bases and 4 bases, in that order; junction bases with no gene match: 9. Here the CDR3 reads CASSPGTVGRTEAFF. The CDR3 DNA follows: TGCGCCAGCAGCCCCGGGACAGTGGGACGCACTGAAGCTTTCTTT.

The V and J genes are TRBV6-4 and TRBJ2-1; D unresolved. This CDR3 comprises 10 residues. Germline V gene data show CDR1 as MRHNA and CDR2 as SNTAGT. Trimming removed 5 bases from V and 15 bases from J, with 11 bases in between. The CDR3 protein is CASSNEVSFF. In DNA, the CDR3 is TGTGCCAGCAGTAACGAGGTCTCGTTCTTC.

The J gene is TRBJ1-5, the V gene TRBV4-1, with 9 positions matching TRBD1. Trimming at V came to 0 bases and at J to 4 bases, leaving 10 bases not matched to a gene. There are 18 residues in the CDR3. The germline V gene encodes CDR1 MGHRA and CDR2 YSYEKL. CDR3 nucleotide sequence: TGCGCCAGCAGCCAAGATCCTCCCGGACAGGGGAGTAATCAGCCCCAGCATTTT. Translation: CASSQDPPGQGSNQPQHF.

The V and J genes are TRBV30 and TRBJ2-7; 10 bases are a match to TRBD2. With V trimmed by 6 bases and J by 0 bases, 2 bases remained unmatched. Germline CDR1 and CDR2: GTSNPN and SVGIG (reference sequence). The length of the CDR3 is 13 residues. The CDR3 DNA reads TGTGCCTGCCGGACTAGCGGCTCCTACGAGCAGTACTTC. Protein: CACRTSGSYEQYF.

This chain joins TRBV6-1 and TRBJ1-5, with 12 bases identical to TRBD1. The ends lost 7 bases at V and 2 bases at J; junction bases unmatched: 3. The V gene's germline CDR1 is MNHNS and CDR2 SASEGT. CDR3 length: 15 residues. Here the CDR3 reads CASTGQGAGNQPQHF. CDR3 DNA sequence: TGTGCCAGCACGGGACAGGGGGCAGGCAATCAGCCCCAGCATTTT.

The CDR3 sequence: CASSNPTGGIQYF. The CDR3 DNA reads as TGTGCCAGTAGTAATCCGACAGGCGGCATTCAGTACTTC. The chain combines TRBV19 with TRBJ2-4; D is perhaps TRBD1 (6 bases). Germline lookup yields CDR1 LNHDA and CDR2 SQIVND (reference sequence). The CDR3 spans 13 residues. V was shortened by 4 bases and J by 9 bases, with 13 bases between the two germline ends.

The rearrangement uses TRBV9 and TRBJ2-7, with 11 bases lining up with TRBD1. This CDR3 is built from 14 residues. Trimming cost V 5 bases and J 7 bases; bases outside gene matches: 8. Per germline, CDR1 SGDLS and CDR2 YYNGEE. CDR3 in amino acids: CASSSTGDRGEQYF. Written as DNA, the CDR3 is TGTGCCAGCAGTAGTACGGGGGACAGGGGGGAGCAGTACTTC.

Here the CDR3 DNA reads TGTGCCAGCAGCTTGGGTGTCGGGGGTTGGGAGCAGTACTTC. It specifies CASSLGVGGWEQYF. The chain combines TRBV5-6 with TRBJ2-7; possibly TRBD2 for D (6 bases). The germline V gene encodes CDR1 SGHDT and CDR2 YYEEEE. The V end was cut by 0 bases, the J end by 7 bases, with 14 bases between. CDR3 size: 14 residues.

The chain uses TRBV9 and TRBJ2-3, with 7 bases that match TRBD2. J was trimmed by 0 bases and V by 3 bases; bases with no gene match: 10. This CDR3 region has 17 residues. Germline V gene sequence: CDR1 SGDLS, CDR2 YYNGEE. The CDR3 bases are TGTGCCAGCAGCGCAGATCTAGCGGACCCTAGCACAGATACGCAGTATTTT. It encodes CASSADLADPSTDTQYF.